Here is one TCR beta chain with its context. Its recognized antigen is unknown. Base qualities are not provided; no much larger clone lies one nucleotide away. The source of the sample is a study of blood T cell repertoires in COVID-19 (dated by TCRdb to the early 2020s). Regarding the complete study: Samples covering the acute and convalescent phases of COVID-19 were provided by collaborators in the United States, Italy and Spain. The dataset comprised deeply sampled blood TCRbeta repertoires from subjects exposed to, actively infected with, or recovered from COVID-19. The material from the prospective study consisted of cDNA or gDNA derived from T cells, B-cell-depleted T cells, or PBMCs. The samples were drawn from two sources: the first 160 participants of the ongoing ImmuneRACE study, and 1,254 subjects contributed by 6 global collaborators. A freely available public database, intended as a resource for researchers studying the immune response to SARS-CoV-2, is where the repertoires were released. HLA class I and class II types, where available, came from metadata supplied by the sample provider rather than from assay-based typing. The sample metadata nearly always contained a de-identified subject ID, COVID-19 status, age in years and sex.

The CDR3, from cysteine to phenylalanine, totals 16 residues. The DNA shown is the 48-base CDR3, in frame from base 1. Looking up the germline V gene yields CDR1 SGHAT and CDR2 FQNNGV. Deletion took 4 bases off V and 2 bases off J, with a span of 18 bases between the germline ends. The immunoSEQ Assay, a bias-controlled multiplex PCR, was used to amplify TCRbeta CDR3 regions from genomic DNA. Turning to the authors' computational methods: The number of nucleated cells in each sample was estimated by amplification of reference gene primers within the assay. To quantify the absolute abundance of each unique TCRbeta CDR3 rearrangement, sequence reads were collapsed and filtered. For each sample, productive Simpson clonality was calculated as the square root of Simpson's diversity index across productive rearrangements. The clones in this table, taken by TCRdb from immuneACCESS, are in-frame only. Not every clone is retained; where verified, under half of the shortfall comes from an unresolved V gene, and the cause of the rest is unknown. For V, J and clone size, that table is used; D and trimming come from the DNA. Within this sample are about 58,000 clones, with around nine tenths of them counted one time only. Of the sample, 7% to 9% is held by the ten largest clones.

Whole blood was collected in K2EDTA tubes by collaborating institutions according to the institutions' own protocols. Collaborator samples were shipped for TCRbeta analysis as frozen whole blood, isolated PBMCs, or DNA extracted from either sample type. What the authors observed across the whole study: How much clinical and demographic metadata was included differed by source and by participant, and the metadata was provided uncurated.

This clonotype was sampled from a woman in her seventies with active COVID-19. Source material: peripheral blood. The chain joins TRBV11-2 to TRBJ2-7, with a weak D call of TRBD2 (7 bases match). The nucleotides are TGTGCCAGCAGCTCATCCGGGGGCGGGAGCCCCTACGAGCAGTACTTC. The encoded protein is CASSSSGGGSPYEQYF.